This T cell receptor (beta chain) came from a study of radiotherapy plus CTLA-4 blockade in lung cancer. Assay: immunoSEQ multiplex PCR; the TCRdb copy retains only in-frame clones and omits some. There are around 80,000 clones in the sample; 74% occur only once, and roughly a tenth lies in the top ten. Germline V lookup: CDR1 SGHRS, CDR2 YFSETQ. The V end was cut by 1 base, the J end by 4 bases, with 17 bases between. The CDR3 loop spans 16 amino acids. Receiving focal radiation plus CTLA-4 blockade with ipilimumab were patients who had chemo-refractory metastatic non-small-cell lung cancer. This chain links TRBV5-1 with TRBJ1-1; a weak D match, TRBD1 (6 bases). The TCR comes from a human donor with non-small cell lung cancer whose response to radiotherapy plus ipilimumab could not be evaluated. The sample was peripheral blood, taken from a patient treated with radiotherapy plus ipilimumab. CDR3 loop: CASSLIQGPTITEAFF. The CDR3, as DNA: TGCGCCAGCAGCTTGATTCAGGGGCCTACTATCACTGAAGCTTTCTTT.